This T cell receptor beta chain was identified in a study of identical twins. Unique molecular identifiers were in the cDNA, with template-switch universal primer binding. TCRdb recomputed calls from the 5' RACE reads with MiXCR, one row per CDR3 protein. The sample lists some 900,000 distinct CDR3 sequences; roughly an eighth were seen once. Notes on the study in general: Cross-sectional statistics underpinned the conclusions; the same donors were not followed. There was an excess of low generation probability in the out-of-frame alpha sequences that twins shared.

Trimming at V came to 5 bases and at J to 1 base, leaving 8 bases not matched to a gene. The CDR3 is made up of 16 amino acids. CDR1 is SGHTA and CDR2 is FQGNSA in the germline V gene. This clonotype was counted a few times. Its antigen is not identified. Each donor (without exception) was a healthy Caucasian. The same data also went into a second study, on yellow fever vaccine responses in identical twins.

The sequence was collected from a woman under 30 in good health. The chain recombines TRBV7-2 with TRBJ2-1; 7 nucleotides match TRBD1. What was sequenced was PBMCs. Written as DNA, the CDR3 is TGTGCCAGCAGCCCCGACAGGGTGCGATCCTACAATGAGCAGTTCTTC. Translation gives CASSPDRVRSYNEQFF. The entire variable domain, with the rest obtained from reference TRBV7-2 and TRBJ2-1, is as follows: GAGVSQSPSNKVTEKGKDVELRCDPISGHTALYWYRQSLGQGLEFLIYFQGNSAPDKSGLPSDRFSAERTGGSVSTLTIQRTQQEDSAVYLCASSPDRVRSYNEQFFGPGTRLTVL.